The 28 T cell receptor beta chains below all came from one sample that was sequenced in a study of T cell responses to AZD1222 COVID-19 vaccine. The repertoire was sequenced with immunoSEQ multiplex PCR; TCRdb's copy has only in-frame clones and lacks some. The profile shows about 150,000 clones, 80% to 90% of them singletons. The sequences come from peripheral blood, collected on day 0 of AZD1222 vaccination. The receptors were sampled from an adult in good health.

The J gene is TRBJ1-1, the V gene TRBV28, with no clear D. Germline V lookup: CDR1 MDHEN, CDR2 SYDVKM. The CDR3 is 13 amino acids. The V end lost 5 bases, the J end lost 3 bases, and 10 bases lay between the germline ends. The CDR3, as DNA: TGTGCCAGCAGTGGTGTGGGGTACACTGAAGCTTTCTTT. Residues: CASSGVGYTEAFF. Based on the CDR3 plus reference TRBV28 and TRBJ1-1, the full variable domain is DVKVTQSSRYLVKRTGEKVFLECVQDMDHENMFWYRQDPGLGLRLIYFSYDVKMKEKGDIPEGYSVSREKKERFSLILESASTNQTSMYLCASSGVGYTEAFFGQGTRLTVV.

The chain employs TRBV4-2 and TRBJ1-2; a possible D gene is TRBD1 (5 bases). The CDR3 is 16 residues long. Trimming removed 0 bases at V and 5 bases at J, with 16 bases between. CDR1 and CDR2 from the germline V gene are LGHNA and YNFKEQ. CDR3 loop: CASSQELGGEVYGYTF. Written as DNA, the CDR3 is TGTGCCAGCAGCCAAGAATTGGGGGGAGAGGTTTATGGCTACACCTTC.

This clone was seen only once. This rearrangement joins TRBV6-2 or TRBV6-3 to TRBJ1-1; 7 bases match TRBD1. This CDR3 contains 15 residues. Germline V CDR1 and CDR2: MNHEY, SVGEGT. The V segment lost 5 bases and the J segment 5 bases; nucleotides outside the gene matches: 11. The CDR3, as DNA: TGTGCCAGCAGTAACGAGGGGGCGCAACGAACTGAAGCTTTCTTT. Its translation is CASSNEGAQRTEAFF.

V and J are TRBV18 and TRBJ1-1; tentative D call: TRBD1 (5 bases). The germline V gene has CDR1 KGHSH and CDR2 LQKENI. The CDR3 loop spans 14 amino acids. V shed 3 bases and J shed 5 bases, with 13 bases lying between them. The CDR3 is CASSPGLSGTEAFF. The CDR3 DNA sequence: TGTGCCAGCTCACCTGGATTGTCAGGGACTGAAGCTTTCTTT.

The genes are TRBV24-1 and TRBJ2-5, with 7 bases lining up with TRBD2. Trimming removed 4 bases from V and 2 bases from J; junction bases left unmatched: 6. The germline CDR1 and CDR2 sequences are KGHDR and SFDVKD. This CDR3 has 15 residues. This CDR3 is CATSEGGIRQETQYF. CDR3 coding DNA: TGTGCCACCAGTGAGGGGGGGATTCGGCAAGAGACCCAGTACTTC.

This clone was counted a single time. V and J are TRBV19 and TRBJ1-5, with 8 bases aligning to TRBD1. The J segment lost 1 base and the V segment lost 7 bases, leaving 6 bases of the junction unmatched. The CDR3 extends over 15 amino acids. The V gene's germline CDR1 is LNHDA and CDR2 SQIVND (reference sequence). In DNA form, the CDR3 reads TGTGCCAGTATGGTGCAGGGGGCGAGCAATCAGCCCCAGCATTTT. Its translation: CASMVQGASNQPQHF.

The V call is TRBV28, the J call TRBJ1-5; possibly TRBD1 for D (6 bases). V lost 6 bases to trimming and J lost 3 bases, with 21 bases between them. This CDR3 is 17 amino acids long. Looked up from germline, CDR1 is MDHEN and CDR2 is SYDVKM. The CDR3 spells CASSRLGGGGDNQPQHF. DNA for the CDR3: TGTGCCAGCAGCCGCCTGGGGGGGGGCGGCGACAATCAGCCCCAGCATTTT.

This chain joins TRBV10-3 and TRBJ2-1, with TRBD1 matching over 10 bases. CDR1 ENHRY and CDR2 SYGVKD come from the germline V gene. Trimming removed 4 bases from V and 8 bases from J; junction bases left unmatched: 2. This CDR3 is 13 amino acids long. The CDR3 loop is CAISGGQGDEQFF. CDR3 DNA: TGTGCCATCAGTGGAGGACAGGGGGATGAGCAGTTCTTC.

As to this clone: The sample carries other DNA sequences with the same CDR3. The V gene is TRBV7-3, the J gene TRBJ2-3; D is undetermined. The CDR3 spans 13 residues. CDR1 and CDR2 from the germline V gene are SGHTA and FQGTGA. The ends were cut back, 2 bases at V and 4 bases at J, with 7 bases in the middle. The CDR3 loop reads CASSLRGADTQYF. CDR3 coding DNA: TGTGCCAGCAGCTTACGTGGAGCAGATACGCAGTATTTT. Looking up the rest from reference TRBV7-3 and TRBJ2-3 gives the full variable domain: GAGVSQTPSNKVTEKGKYVELRCDPISGHTALYWYRQSLGQGPEFLIYFQGTGAADDSGLPNDRFFAVRPEGSVSTLKIQRTERGDSAVYLCASSLRGADTQYFGPGTRLTVL.

This chain links TRBV7-2 with TRBJ2-3, with D hard to call. CDR1 and CDR2 (germline): SGHTA, FQGNSA. Deletions cut 1 base from V and 2 bases from J, with 13 bases between. This CDR3 region has 16 residues. CDR3 nucleotides: TGTGCCAGCAGCTTAGGATCCGGTACCTCCACAGATACGCAGTATTTT. Protein sequence: CASSLGSGTSTDTQYF.

The chain recombines TRBV5-4 with TRBJ1-2; 11 bases agree with TRBD1. CDR1 and CDR2 from the germline V gene are SGHNT and YYREEE (reference sequence). Trimming cost V 4 bases and J 0 bases; bases outside gene matches: 8. The CDR3 is 17 residues long. The CDR3 region has the DNA TGTGCCAGCAGCGCAGGGACAGGGGGTTATTCTAACTATGGCTACACCTTC. It codes for CASSAGTGGYSNYGYTF.

DNA of the CDR3: TGTGCCAGCAGCGTCGGGACAGGGCAGGCCAATGAGCAGTTCTTC. Its translation: CASSVGTGQANEQFF. The genes are TRBV5-4 and TRBJ2-1; 9 bases fit TRBD1. Germline V gene data show CDR1 as SGHNT and CDR2 as YYREEE (reference sequence). The CDR3 runs 15 residues. The V and J ends lost 4 bases and 6 bases, in that order; junction bases with no gene match: 8.

In DNA, the CDR3 is TGTGCCAGCAGCTTAGTAGCAGGTGTATCACGTTCACCCCTCCACTTT. Amino acids: CASSLVAGVSRSPLHF. The chain employs TRBV7-8 and TRBJ1-6; D unclear. This CDR3 is built from 16 residues. The V gene lost 1 base and the J gene lost 9 bases, with 16 bases spanning the gap. Germline loops: CDR1 SGHVS, CDR2 FQNEAQ. The full variable domain, in which reference TRBV7-8 and TRBJ1-6 provide the parts outside the CDR3, is GAGVSQSPRYKVAKRGQDVALRCDPISGHVSLFWYQQALGQGPEFLTYFQNEAQLDKSGLPSDRFFAERPEGSVSTLKIQRTQQEDSAVYLCASSLVAGVSRSPLHFGNGTRLTVT.

The gene calls are TRBV14 and TRBJ2-2, with TRBD2 matching 10 bases. The germline gives CDR1 SGHDN, CDR2 FVKESK. V shed 5 bases, J shed 1 base, and the junction held 4 bases outside the gene matches. The CDR3 sequence is 16 residues long. CDR3 loop: CASSGLAGVNTGELFF. In DNA, the CDR3 is TGTGCCAGCAGCGGGCTAGCGGGAGTGAACACCGGGGAGCTGTTTTTT.

The chain is built from TRBV11-2 and TRBJ2-7, with TRBD1 matching 8 bases. Per germline, CDR1 SGHAT and CDR2 FQNNGV. J gave up 1 base and V 0 bases, and 2 bases lay outside the gene matches. CDR3 size: 15 residues. The CDR3 sequence is CASSLEQGDSYEQYF. DNA of the CDR3: TGTGCCAGCAGCTTAGAACAGGGGGATTCCTACGAGCAGTACTTC.

This chain links TRBV6-1 with TRBJ1-2, with D perhaps TRBD1 (5 bases). Trimming left V 3 bases short and J 5 bases short, with 16 bases between. Germline values: CDR1 MNHNS, CDR2 SASEGT. The CDR3 is 15 residues long. CDR3 protein: CASSDPGSGRYGYTF. DNA of the CDR3: TGTGCCAGCAGTGATCCAGGTTCGGGGCGGTATGGCTACACCTTC.

The chain combines TRBV7-2 with TRBJ2-7; D is uncertain. Trimming took off 3 bases at V and 7 bases at J, with 16 bases between the two ends. CDR1 and CDR2 from the germline V gene are SGHTA and FQGNSA. This CDR3 spans 14 amino acids. The CDR3 is CASSFGSLLGEQYF. The CDR3, as DNA: TGTGCCAGCAGCTTCGGGTCTCTCTTGGGGGAGCAGTACTTC.

In its sample, this clone was seen a few times. This chain connects TRBV4-2 to TRBJ1-6; no definite D call. V lost 0 bases and J lost 9, with 18 bases in between. Germline V gives CDR1 LGHNA, CDR2 YNFKEQ. The CDR3 length is 17 residues. For the CDR3, the DNA is TGTGCCAGCAGCCAAGATTGGGTCGACCGAAACCCTTCACCCCTCCACTTT. Translating it yields CASSQDWVDRNPSPLHF.

This chain links TRBV7-2 with TRBJ1-2, with D maybe TRBD1 (6 bases). The CDR3 extends over 15 amino acids. Germline assignment: CDR1 SGHTA and CDR2 FQGNSA. V lost 5 bases and J lost 5, with 18 bases in between. DNA for the CDR3: TGTGCCAGCAGCGAATACCCCGGGGGCCATTATGGCTACACCTTC. Translated, it gives CASSEYPGGHYGYTF.

The J gene is TRBJ1-1, the V gene TRBV15; D unclear. The CDR3 loop spans 14 amino acids. Trimming left V 0 bases short and J 5 bases short, with 10 bases between. Per germline, CDR1 LNHNV and CDR2 YYDKDF (reference sequence). In DNA form, the CDR3 reads TGTGCCACCAGCAGAGAGAATAGTCGGACTGAAGCTTTCTTT. Encoded protein: CATSRENSRTEAFF.

The chain carries TRBV5-1 and TRBJ2-5; tentative D call: TRBD2 (5 bases). The CDR3 length is 13 residues. V dropped 5 bases and J dropped 1 base, with 9 bases sitting between them. The germline CDR1 and CDR2 sequences are SGHRS and YFSETQ. CDR3 bases: TGCGCCAGCAGTCCCGGGGTCCAAGAGACCCAGTACTTC. Amino acids: CASSPGVQETQYF.

The CDR3 coding sequence is TGTGCCAGCAGTGGTCTAGCTTCTGAGCAGTTCTTC. The encoded protein is CASSGLASEQFF. The rearrangement uses TRBV2 and TRBJ2-1; D might be TRBD2 (5 bases). Germline V gives CDR1 SNHLY, CDR2 FYNNEI. V shed 4 bases and J shed 9 bases, with 10 bases lying between them. The CDR3 runs 12 residues.

This clone has just one count. J is TRBJ1-1 and V is TRBV19, with D uncertain. V dropped 4 bases and J dropped 3 bases, with 15 bases sitting between them. The CDR3 is 15 amino acids. The germline gives CDR1 LNHDA, CDR2 SQIVND (reference sequence). The CDR3 here is CASSTVGVGDTEAFF. The CDR3 DNA reads as TGTGCCAGTAGTACCGTCGGCGTTGGGGACACTGAAGCTTTCTTT.

The count of this clone is one. The rearrangement uses TRBV7-3 and TRBJ2-2, with no clear D. This CDR3 comprises 14 residues. The V gene lost 1 base and the J gene lost 6 bases, with 9 bases spanning the gap. Germline V lookup: CDR1 SGHTA, CDR2 FQGTGA. The CDR3 coding sequence is TGTGCCAGCAGCTTAATGACATCAGCCGGGGAGCTGTTTTTT. This codes for CASSLMTSAGELFF.

This sequence joins TRBV9 and TRBJ1-2; the D gene is possibly TRBD1 (5 bases). The CDR3 runs to 16 residues. Looked up from germline, CDR1 is SGDLS and CDR2 is YYNGEE. The germline V and J ends were trimmed by 4 bases and 2 bases, with 18 bases remaining between them. Here the CDR3 reads CASSPRGDRVNYGYTF. DNA of the CDR3: TGTGCCAGCAGCCCGAGGGGTGATAGGGTAAACTATGGCTACACCTTC. The whole variable domain, filled in from reference TRBV9 and TRBJ1-2, reads DSGVTQTPKHLITATGQRVTLRCSPRSGDLSVYWYQQSLDQGLQFLIQYYNGEERAKGNILERFSAQQFPDLHSELNLSSLELGDSALYFCASSPRGDRVNYGYTFGSGTRLTVV.

The chain joins TRBV9 to TRBJ1-2; D is perhaps TRBD1 (5 bases). The germline gives CDR1 SGDLS, CDR2 YYNGEE. V was shortened by 3 bases and J by 0 bases, with 15 bases between the two germline ends. The CDR3 length is 16 residues. This CDR3 is CASSARGDYTNYGYTF. The DNA of the CDR3 is TGTGCCAGCAGCGCCAGAGGGGACTACACTAACTATGGCTACACCTTC.

This rearrangement joins TRBV7-9 to TRBJ1-4, with 8 bases lining up with TRBD1. CDR1 and CDR2 (germline): SEHNR, FQNEAQ (reference sequence). V gave up 6 bases and J gave up 3 bases; unmatched junction bases: 3. This CDR3 has 14 amino acids. CDR3 sequence reads: CASRGTGANEKLFF. The CDR3, as DNA: TGTGCCAGCAGGGGGACAGGCGCTAATGAAAAACTGTTTTTT.

V usage is TRBV6-5 and J usage is TRBJ2-4, with D unclear. Germline assignment: CDR1 MNHEY and CDR2 SVGAGI. CDR3 length: 14 amino acids. V was shortened by 6 bases and J by 1 base, with 10 bases between the two germline ends. The CDR3: CASSYDWAKNIQYF. DNA for the CDR3: TGTGCCAGCAGCTACGACTGGGCCAAAAACATTCAGTACTTC.